The clone carrying this T cell receptor beta chain appeared once. Antigen unknown. The CDR3 is 15 residues long. V lost 3 bases to trimming and J lost 7 bases; unmatched junction nucleotides: 8. From germline, CDR1 is SGHDT and CDR2 YYEEEE. A deep-level run was used for the assay. Clones were sequenced by immunoSEQ multiplex PCR, and TCRdb holds only the in-frame ones, with some missing. The data hold 1.5 million to 1.9 million clones, with around 98% observed a single time. The record originates from a study of shared clonotypes between healthy human individuals. The study's findings and limits: Clonotype sharing among donors was thought likely to change with sequencing depth.

This chain joins TRBV5-6 and TRBJ2-1; TRBD2 agrees at 9 bases. This TCR was sampled from a man aged 30 to 45 in good health. The sequencing sample was made of naive CD4+ T cells sorted from blood. The sample's subset: CD45RA+ positively selected. The CDR3 DNA follows: TGTGCCAGCAGCTCTCAGCGGGAGGTTTTGAATGAGCAGTTCTTC. It translates to CASSSQREVLNEQFF.